This T cell receptor (beta chain) comes out of a study of cytomegalovirus exposure and HLA in healthy donors. 60 Vbeta and 13 Jbeta primers were used in PCR. The authors' processing: Per a later analysis, the number of unique TCR beta chains was some 80 million, of which 9 million to 14 million were shared. Using immunoSEQ multiplex PCR, the repertoire was profiled, and TCRdb retains in-frame clones only, with some absent. Clone size and V and J calls were adopted from that table, with D and trimming inferred from the DNA. The table includes approximately 170,000 clones, about four fifths detected once. The germline V gene has CDR1 ENHRY and CDR2 SYGVKD. The CDR3 is 13 amino acids. V trimming: 7 bases; J trimming: 8 bases; junction bases outside the gene matches: 6. Study conclusions and caveats: One variant, a missense change in DCLRE1C, was linked in a later analysis to TCR beta V- and J-gene trimming.

Notes on this clone: Its cognate antigen is unknown.

The material sequenced was PBMCs. This clonotype was obtained from a male donor in good health and CMV-seronegative. The chain links TRBV10-3 to TRBJ1-4; 8 bases agree with TRBD1. The CDR3 sequence is CAITTGAGEKLFF. In DNA, the CDR3 is TGTGCCATCACGACAGGGGCTGGGGAAAAACTGTTTTTT.